This entry lists 24 T cell receptor beta chains sequenced from one sample in a study of T cell responses to AZD1222 COVID-19 vaccine. Sequencing was performed with immunoSEQ multiplex PCR; in TCRdb, only in-frame clones are kept and a portion is missing. The data show 130,000 or so clones, 92% seen once. The sequences come from peripheral blood, collected on day 0 of AZD1222 vaccination. These receptors all come from an adult in good health.

The chain couples TRBV13 to TRBJ1-2; 9 nucleotides agree with TRBD1. In germline, CDR1 is PRHDT, CDR2 FYEKMQ (reference sequence). The CDR3 consists of 13 residues. Unmatched junction bases numbered 4, after V lost 5 bases and J lost 6 bases. The chain's CDR3 is CASSPGTGHGYTF. CDR3 DNA sequence: TGTGCCAGCAGCCCAGGGACAGGGCATGGCTACACCTTC.

The rearrangement uses TRBV5-1 and TRBJ1-4, with 10 bases lining up with TRBD1. Looked up from germline, CDR1 is SGHRS and CDR2 is YFSETQ. The length of the CDR3 is 15 residues. The V segment lost 4 bases and the J segment 8 bases; nucleotides outside the gene matches: 8. In DNA form, the CDR3 reads TGCGCCAGCAGCCGACAAGGGACAGGGGAAGAAAAACTGTTTTTT. Translating it yields CASSRQGTGEEKLFF.

The DNA for the CDR3 is TGTGCCAGCAGCCCGACGGGGAACACTGAAGCTTTCTTT. It yields the protein CASSPTGNTEAFF. The rearrangement uses TRBV3-1 (or the pseudogene TRBV3-2) and TRBJ1-1, with D unclear. Looked up from germline, CDR1 is LGHDT and CDR2 is YNNKEL (reference sequence). V lost 4 bases and J lost 1, with 7 bases in between. This CDR3 comprises 13 residues.

The rearrangement uses TRBV10-3 and TRBJ2-7, with a weak D call TRBD1 (5 bases). This CDR3 is 15 amino acids long. With 2 bases removed from V and 3 bases from J, the gap between germline ends came to 14 bases. CDR1 and CDR2 (germline): ENHRY, SYGVKD. CDR3 DNA sequence: TGTGCCATCAGTGAGACGAGACAGCCGGTCTACGAGCAGTACGTC. Translating it yields CAISETRQPVYEQYV.

The chain employs TRBV5-1 and TRBJ2-5; 10 nucleotides line up with TRBD2. Germline assignment: CDR1 SGHRS and CDR2 YFSETQ. Trimming at V came to 0 bases and at J to 5 bases, leaving 10 bases not matched to a gene. The CDR3 totals 17 residues. The CDR3 DNA reads as TGCGCCAGCAGCTTGGTCTCTAGCGGGAGCGGTGTGGAGACCCAGTACTTC. This translates into CASSLVSSGSGVETQYF. Full variable domain (outside the CDR3, taken from reference TRBV5-1 and TRBJ2-5): KAGVTQTPRYLIKTRGQQVTLSCSPISGHRSVSWYQQTPGQGLQFLFEYFSETQRNKGNFPGRFSGRQFSNSRSEMNVSTLELGDSALYLCASSLVSSGSGVETQYFGPGTRLLVL.

V usage is TRBV9 and J usage is TRBJ1-2; the D is unclear. Trimming cost V 4 bases and J 4 bases, with 5 bases left between them. The CDR3 length is 11 residues. Germline V gene lookup returns CDR1 SGDLS and CDR2 YYNGEE. CDR3: CASSSVYGYTF. CDR3 DNA: TGTGCCAGCAGCTCCGTCTATGGCTACACCTTC.

The chain has TRBV7-9 and TRBJ1-4; TRBD1 is a possible D gene (6 bases). The V gene's germline CDR1 is SEHNR and CDR2 FQNEAQ (reference sequence). Trimming stripped 5 bases from V and 7 bases from J, with 17 bases between. This CDR3 spans 15 amino acids. CDR3 loop: CASSRMGGGGEKLFF. Written as DNA, the CDR3 is TGTGCCAGCAGCCGCATGGGGGGCGGAGGTGAAAAACTGTTTTTT.

The CDR3 sequence: CASTALRVGGYTF. CDR3 nucleotide sequence: TGTGCCAGCACCGCCCTCCGGGTCGGTGGCTACACCTTC. The rearrangement uses TRBV2 and TRBJ1-2; D call uncertain. V was cut by 7 bases and J by 7 bases, with 16 bases left in between. CDR1 is SNHLY and CDR2 is FYNNEI in the germline V gene. CDR3 length: 13 amino acids.

The chain carries TRBV5-4 and TRBJ1-1, with 9 bases that match TRBD1. Unmatched junction bases numbered 7, after V lost 4 bases and J lost 6 bases. Germline V CDR1 and CDR2: SGHNT, YYREEE (reference sequence). This CDR3 has 14 amino acids. DNA of the CDR3: TGTGCCAGCAGCCGCCGGGACAGGGAAGCTGAAGCTTTCTTT. Translated, it gives CASSRRDREAEAFF.

This chain joins TRBV19 and TRBJ1-1, with 7 bases lining up with TRBD1. J was trimmed by 1 base and V by 5 bases; bases with no gene match: 10. CDR3 length: 16 amino acids. CDR1 LNHDA and CDR2 SQIVND come from the germline V gene (reference sequence). The CDR3 protein is CASSGKEGASNTEAFF. The DNA for the CDR3 is TGTGCCAGTAGTGGGAAAGAGGGGGCTTCGAACACTGAAGCTTTCTTT.

The chain couples TRBV11-3 to TRBJ2-1; D call uncertain. V gave up 4 bases and J gave up 5 bases, with 9 bases separating them. The CDR3 is 13 residues long. Germline loops: CDR1 SGHNT, CDR2 YENEEA. The CDR3 DNA is TGTGCCAGCAGCTCTGAATGGGACAATGAGCAGTTCTTC. This translates into CASSSEWDNEQFF.

The V and J genes are TRBV11-1 and TRBJ2-1; 8 nucleotides agree with TRBD2. CDR1 is SGHAT and CDR2 is FQDESV in the germline V gene (reference sequence). Trimming at V came to 5 bases and at J to 2 bases, leaving 5 bases not matched to a gene. This CDR3 contains 15 residues. CDR3 nucleotide sequence: TGTGCCAGCAGCCCCACTAGCGGTACCTACAATGAGCAGTTCTTC. This gives the protein CASSPTSGTYNEQFF.

V usage is TRBV9 and J usage is TRBJ2-6, with 8 bases matching TRBD2. Trimming removed 4 bases from V and 3 bases from J; junction bases left unmatched: 9. The germline V gene encodes CDR1 SGDLS and CDR2 YYNGEE. The CDR3 consists of 17 residues. CDR3 in DNA: TGTGCCAGCAGCCCAACGGGGGGGGGCTTTGGGGCCAACGTCCTGACTTTC. Its protein is CASSPTGGGFGANVLTF.

V gene TRBV7-2 combines with J gene TRBJ1-4; TRBD1 agrees at 10 bases. The CDR3 has 15 residues. Germline V lookup: CDR1 SGHTA, CDR2 FQGNSA. With 5 bases clipped from V and 6 bases from J, the junction kept 6 bases outside the gene matches. In DNA form, the CDR3 reads TGTGCCAGCAGCCAAAGACAGGGGGCTGATGAAAAACTGTTTTTT. Its translation is CASSQRQGADEKLFF.

This chain links TRBV30 with TRBJ2-1, with TRBD1 matching over 9 bases. The CDR3 loop spans 16 amino acids. Per the germline V gene, CDR1 is GTSNPN and CDR2 is SVGIG (reference sequence). The V and J ends lost 3 bases and 1 base, in that order; junction bases with no gene match: 7. The CDR3 protein is CAWRGRQGESYNEQFF. The CDR3 bases are TGTGCCTGGAGAGGAAGACAGGGGGAGTCCTACAATGAGCAGTTCTTC.

This clone was seen only once. V is TRBV20-1 and J is TRBJ2-1; D gene unclear. Trimming took off 3 bases at V and 6 bases at J, with 12 bases between the two ends. CDR1 is DFQATT and CDR2 is SNEGSKA in the germline V gene (reference sequence). The CDR3 spans 13 residues. CDR3 sequence: CSASKQIPNEQFF. CDR3 sequence (DNA): TGCAGTGCTAGTAAGCAGATTCCCAATGAGCAGTTCTTC.

V gene TRBV12-3 or TRBV12-4 combines with J gene TRBJ2-7; no definite D call. Trimming shortened V by 8 bases and J by 3 bases, and 11 bases separated the two germline ends. The CDR3 has 12 residues. Here the CDR3 DNA reads TGTGCCAGCGCCACGACCAGCTACGAGCAGTACTTC. It codes for CASATTSYEQYF.

This chain connects TRBV7-2 to TRBJ2-5; D gene ambiguous. The CDR3 is made up of 12 amino acids. V lost 4 bases and J 4 bases, leaving 7 bases between the germline ends. The V gene's germline CDR1 is SGHTA and CDR2 FQGNSA. The CDR3 DNA reads TGTGCCAGCAGCTCCAACCGAGAGACCCAGTACTTC. Amino acids: CASSSNRETQYF.

The J gene is TRBJ1-1, the V gene TRBV4-3; TRBD1 aligns across 7 bases. The length of the CDR3 is 16 residues. Unmatched junction bases numbered 11, after V lost 0 bases and J lost 7 bases. Germline V gene lookup returns CDR1 LGHNA and CDR2 YSLEER. The CDR3 DNA reads as TGCGCCAGCAGCCAAGAACCCAATGACAGGGAGGGTGAAGCTTTCTTT. Its translation is CASSQEPNDREGEAFF.

The chain has TRBV10-3 and TRBJ2-7; D perhaps matches TRBD2 (7 bases). V was trimmed by 8 bases and J by 2 bases, leaving 16 bases between them. Germline-derived CDR1 and CDR2 are ENHRY and SYGVKD. This CDR3 region has 14 residues. The CDR3 here is CAIAAGALTYEQYF. Here the CDR3 DNA reads TGTGCCATCGCCGCGGGGGCGCTGACCTACGAGCAGTACTTC.

The chain uses TRBV10-3 and TRBJ2-7; tentatively, D is TRBD2 (6 bases). Trimming left V 6 bases short and J 4 bases short, with 13 bases between. Germline V gene sequence: CDR1 ENHRY, CDR2 SYGVKD. CDR3 length: 13 amino acids. The CDR3 bases are TGTGCCATCAGGGGGGGAGGAACTTACGAGCAGTACGTC. This encodes CAIRGGGTYEQYV.

V and J are TRBV5-1 and TRBJ1-1; perhaps TRBD1 as D (5 bases). Germline CDR1 is SGHRS and CDR2 is YFSETQ. Trimming removed 0 bases at V and 4 bases at J, with 7 bases between. The CDR3 runs 13 residues. The CDR3 nucleotides read TGCGCCAGCAGCTTGGCGGGGCCCACTGAAGCTTTCTTT. Its protein is CASSLAGPTEAFF.

The chain uses TRBV9 and TRBJ2-5; 10 bases agree with TRBD2. J lost 4 bases, V lost 4 bases, and 13 bases had no gene match. Germline V lookup: CDR1 SGDLS, CDR2 YYNGEE. This CDR3 region has 17 residues. DNA of the CDR3: TGTGCCAGCAGCCGCAGGAGCGGGGGGGCCTCCAGAGAGACCCAGTACTTC. Residues: CASSRRSGGASRETQYF.

The V call is TRBV19, the J call TRBJ2-1; D gene unclear. Germline-derived CDR1 and CDR2 are LNHDA and SQIVND (reference sequence). Between the trimmed V and J ends, which lost 1 base and 5 bases, there was a span of 12 bases. This CDR3 has 15 residues. CDR3 loop: CASSIGTRAHNEQFF. The CDR3 bases are TGTGCCAGTAGTATAGGGACCCGTGCCCACAATGAGCAGTTCTTC.